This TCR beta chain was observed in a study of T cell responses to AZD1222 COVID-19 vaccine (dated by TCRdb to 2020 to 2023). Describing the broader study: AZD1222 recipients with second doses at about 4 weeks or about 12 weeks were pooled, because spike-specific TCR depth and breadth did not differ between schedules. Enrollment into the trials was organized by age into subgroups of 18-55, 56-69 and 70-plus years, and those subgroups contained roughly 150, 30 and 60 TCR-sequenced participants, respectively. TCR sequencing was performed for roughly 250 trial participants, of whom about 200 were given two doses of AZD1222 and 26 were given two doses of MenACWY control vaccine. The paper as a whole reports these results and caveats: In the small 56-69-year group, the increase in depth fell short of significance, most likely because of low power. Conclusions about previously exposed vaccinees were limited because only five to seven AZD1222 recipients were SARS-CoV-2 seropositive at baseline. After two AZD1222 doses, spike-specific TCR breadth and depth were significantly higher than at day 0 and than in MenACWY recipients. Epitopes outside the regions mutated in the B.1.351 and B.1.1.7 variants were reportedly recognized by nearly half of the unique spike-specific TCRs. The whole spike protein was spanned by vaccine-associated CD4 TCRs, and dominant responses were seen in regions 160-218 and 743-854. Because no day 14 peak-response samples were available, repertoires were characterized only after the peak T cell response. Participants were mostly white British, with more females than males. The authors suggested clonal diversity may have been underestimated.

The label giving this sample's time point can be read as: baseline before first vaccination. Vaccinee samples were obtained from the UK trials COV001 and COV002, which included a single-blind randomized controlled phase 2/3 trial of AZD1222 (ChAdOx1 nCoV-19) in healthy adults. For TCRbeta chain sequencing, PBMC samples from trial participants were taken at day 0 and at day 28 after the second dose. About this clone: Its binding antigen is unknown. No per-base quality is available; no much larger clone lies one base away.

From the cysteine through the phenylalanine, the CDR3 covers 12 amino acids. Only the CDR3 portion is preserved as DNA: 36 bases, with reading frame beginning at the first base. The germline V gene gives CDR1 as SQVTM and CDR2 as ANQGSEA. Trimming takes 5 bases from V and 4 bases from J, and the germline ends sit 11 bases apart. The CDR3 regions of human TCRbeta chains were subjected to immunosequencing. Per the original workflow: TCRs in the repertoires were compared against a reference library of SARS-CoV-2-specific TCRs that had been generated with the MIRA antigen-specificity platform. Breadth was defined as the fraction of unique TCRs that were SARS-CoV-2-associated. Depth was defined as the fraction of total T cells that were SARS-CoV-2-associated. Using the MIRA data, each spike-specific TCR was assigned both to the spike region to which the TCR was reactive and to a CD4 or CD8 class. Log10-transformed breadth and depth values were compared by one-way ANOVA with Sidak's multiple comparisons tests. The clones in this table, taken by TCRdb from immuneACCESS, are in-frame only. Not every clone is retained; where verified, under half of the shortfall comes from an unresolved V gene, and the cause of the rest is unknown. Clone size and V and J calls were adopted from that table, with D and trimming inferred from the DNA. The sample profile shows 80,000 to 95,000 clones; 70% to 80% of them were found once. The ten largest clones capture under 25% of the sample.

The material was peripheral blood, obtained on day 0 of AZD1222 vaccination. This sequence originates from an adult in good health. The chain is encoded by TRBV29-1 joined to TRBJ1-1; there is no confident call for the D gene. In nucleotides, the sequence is TGCAGCGTTCTTGAGATTGGCACTGAAGCTTTCTTT. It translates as CSVLEIGTEAFF.